These T cell receptor beta chains were read from a single sample in a study of blood T cell repertoires in COVID-19. Method: immunoSEQ multiplex PCR; TCRdb's copy keeps in-frame clones and lacks some. The sample comprises under 130,000 clones, around 84% of which are singletons, and under 2.5% rests with the top ten. The sequencing input was peripheral blood. These receptor sequences come from a human donor in a cohort sampled during active COVID-19. Each CDR3 is given with its conserved first and last residue. The order of the fields is V gene, D gene, clone size, J gene, CDR3 protein, CDR3 DNA. A D gene is named only where the DNA matches it firmly. The listing skips clone size in some rows; elsewhere it reads once, few, many or a size class.

>TRBV6-1|NA|many|TRBJ1-2
CASSENPLAGVYGYTF
TGTGCCAGCAGTGAAAACCCTTTGGCAGGGGTCTATGGCTACACCTTC
>TRBV30|TRBD1|NA|TRBJ1-6
CAWSPQGNNSPLHF
TGTGCCTGGAGCCCACAGGGGAATAATTCACCCCTCCACTTT
>TRBV3-1/TRBV3-2|TRBD2|NA|TRBJ2-5
CASSQVLAGGFQETQYF
TGTGCCAGCAGCCAAGTTTTAGCGGGGGGTTTCCAAGAGACCCAGTACTTC
>TRBV4-1|NA|NA|TRBJ1-2
CASSLEWTVGYYGYTF
TGCGCCAGCAGCCTTGAATGGACAGTAGGCTACTATGGCTACACCTTC
>TRBV9|TRBD1|NA|TRBJ1-6
CASRQGTAPNSPLHF
TGTGCCAGCCGACAGGGAACGGCCCCCAATTCACCCCTCCACTTT
>TRBV14|NA|many|TRBJ2-7
CASSLLWGGYYEQYF
TGTGCCAGCAGCCTCTTATGGGGCGGATACTACGAGCAGTACTTC
>TRBV2|TRBD2|NA|TRBJ2-1
CASSAGLAGGSSTEQFF
TGTGCCAGCAGTGCTGGACTAGCGGGGGGCAGTTCCACGGAGCAGTTCTTC
>TRBV28|NA|NA|TRBJ2-1
CAIWTDSYNEQFF
TGTGCCATCTGGACAGACTCCTACAATGAGCAGTTCTTC
>TRBV7-2|TRBD1|NA|TRBJ2-5
CASSPTGGGETQYF
TGTGCCAGCAGCCCCACAGGGGGTGGAGAGACCCAGTACTTC
>TRBV7-3|NA|once|TRBJ1-3
CASSLAPWTNTGNTIYF
TGTGCCAGCAGCTTGGCCCCCTGGACAAATACTGGAAACACCATATATTTT
>TRBV9|TRBD1|NA|TRBJ1-3
CASSVGGTERNTIYF
TGTGCCAGCAGCGTAGGCGGGACAGAGAGAAACACCATATATTTT
>TRBV2|NA|NA|TRBJ1-2
CASSAFEGYTF
TGTGCCAGCAGTGCGTTTGAGGGCTACACCTTC
>TRBV4-3|NA|NA|TRBJ1-6
CASSQELAQIYNSPLHF
TGCGCCAGCAGCCAAGAATTGGCACAGATTTATAATTCACCCCTCCACTTT
>TRBV7-9|NA|NA|TRBJ1-1
CASGIPRGGNTEAFF
TGTGCCAGCGGTATCCCGAGGGGGGGGAACACTGAAGCTTTCTTT